This T cell receptor beta chain stems from a study of blood T cell repertoires in COVID-19. Study-level information: Some COVID-19 samples were acute and others convalescent; all came from the United States, Italy and Spain. PBMCs, B-cell-depleted T cells, or T cells were the source of the cDNA or gDNA that made up the material.

The V gene lost 8 bases and the J gene lost 4 bases, with 19 bases spanning the gap. This CDR3 is built from 15 residues. The germline V gene encodes CDR1 SEHNR and CDR2 FQNEAQ (reference sequence). Source study methods: By means of reference gene primer amplification, nucleated cell counts were estimated. The protocol was immunoSEQ multiplex PCR, while the TCRdb copy is restricted to in-frame clones and leaves out a portion. V, J and clone size derive from that table, while D and trimming were established from the DNA sequence. The repertoire consists of under 200,000 clones, with 85% occurring once and the leading ten covering around 1%. Patients at the Seattle site were enrolled during active infection and followed longitudinally.

This clonotype originated in a man aged 60-69 years with COVID-19, enrolled during active disease. Sequenced sample: peripheral blood. The chain carries TRBV7-9 and TRBJ2-3, with a possible D match to TRBD1 (6 bases). The CDR3: CASSDDRQFSDTQYF. The CDR3, as DNA: TGTGCCAGCTCAGACGACAGGCAGTTCTCAGATACGCAGTATTTT.